This TCR beta chain was obtained from a study of T cell clusters in autoimmune cytopenias. Study as a whole: The mean age of healthy donor controls was approximately 56 years, the median about 58 years.

Germline V gives CDR1 SGHKS, CDR2 YYEKEE (reference sequence). This CDR3 spans 13 amino acids. TRB rearrangements were amplified by touch-down multiplex PCR with mixed TRB-A/B primers. TCRdb derives one entry per CDR3 protein from the multiplex PCR reads, leaving out DNA. The sample spans fewer than 5,500 distinct CDR3 sequences; the ten largest clones claim under 20%. Each sample's input was 250 ng genomic DNA, some 38,000 genome equivalents. This clonotype is medium-sized by frequency. This sample was shared with a second study, whose subject was T cell repertoires in aging, cancer and after chemotherapy. That paper states: Some 9.4 million TCR reads made up the full dataset. Age-matched healthy donors had significantly more diverse, less clonal blood TCR repertoires than untreated cancer patients. In each cancer cohort, median generation probability increased across chemotherapy, suggesting thymic output rebounded.

The sequencing sample was made of peripheral blood. This chain connects TRBV5-5 to TRBJ2-5. The sequence came from a human donor in good health. The CDR3 is CASSRIFQETQYF.